This T cell receptor beta chain was captured in a study of T cell responses to AZD1222 COVID-19 vaccine. Trimming removed 3 bases from V and 2 bases from J, with 8 bases in between. CDR3 length: 14 residues. The germline CDR1 and CDR2 sequences are SEHNR and FQNEAQ (reference sequence). Clones were sequenced by immunoSEQ multiplex PCR, and TCRdb holds only the in-frame ones, with some missing. The sample consists of 110,000 or so clones, more than 80% of them appearing once. A remark on this clone: Its antigen remains unknown.

Findings and limits, study-wide: Spike-wide coverage was observed for vaccine-associated CD4 TCRs, with dominant responses at 160-218 and 743-854. Sampling captured repertoires only after the peak T cell response. The donor cohort was predominantly white British with a female majority, and clonal diversity may have been underestimated.

This clonotype was sampled from an adult who received the MenACWY meningococcal vaccine as a control. This specimen consisted of peripheral blood, obtained 28 days after the second dose of the MenACWY control vaccine. V gene TRBV7-9 combines with J gene TRBJ2-1, with unresolved D. DNA for the CDR3: TGTGCCAGCAGCTTGTACAGTCCCTACAATGAGCAGTTCTTC. It translates to CASSLYSPYNEQFF.